The clone carrying this TCR beta chain was counted once. The target antigen is unknown. Primers included in the PCR were 60 Vbeta and 13 Jbeta primers. TCRdb's copy holds only in-frame clones and misses some; the assay was immunoSEQ multiplex PCR. Of over 85,000 clones listed, roughly 79% are singletons. These data come from a study of cytomegalovirus exposure and HLA in healthy donors. Overall study findings and caveats: The authors reported that TCR beta sequences could predict HLA-A and HLA-B alleles. These predictions were accurate for most subjects in the first cohort. Common viral pathogens seemed, in a later analysis, to connect with several of the most significant clusters. Sequencing depth roughly uniform across donors was assumed in presence/absence analyses. CMV serostatus was the only immune exposure information that was available.

The sample was PBMCs. This TCR derives from a woman between 40 and 55 years old in good health and CMV-seronegative.

CDR3: CASGQSNEKLFF. The CDR3 DNA reads as TGTGCCAGCGGACAGTCAAATGAAAAACTGTTTTTT. This rearrangement joins TRBV19 to TRBJ1-4; D might be TRBD1 (6 bases). The V end lost 9 bases, the J end lost 5 bases, and 10 bases lay between the germline ends. In germline, CDR1 is LNHDA, CDR2 SQIVND (reference sequence). The CDR3 extends over 12 amino acids.